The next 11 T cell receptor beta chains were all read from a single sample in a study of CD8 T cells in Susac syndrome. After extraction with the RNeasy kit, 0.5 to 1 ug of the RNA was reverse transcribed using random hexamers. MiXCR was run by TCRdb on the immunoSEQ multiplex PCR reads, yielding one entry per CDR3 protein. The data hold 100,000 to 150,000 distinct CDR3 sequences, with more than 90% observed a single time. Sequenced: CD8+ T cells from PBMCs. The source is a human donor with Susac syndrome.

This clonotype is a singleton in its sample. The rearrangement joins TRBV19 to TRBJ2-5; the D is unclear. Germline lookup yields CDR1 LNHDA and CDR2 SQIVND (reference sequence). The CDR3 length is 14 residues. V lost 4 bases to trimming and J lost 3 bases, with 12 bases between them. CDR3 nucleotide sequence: TGTGCCAGTAGTAATAGAAGTTCGGAAGAGACCCAGTACTTC. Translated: CASSNRSSEETQYF.

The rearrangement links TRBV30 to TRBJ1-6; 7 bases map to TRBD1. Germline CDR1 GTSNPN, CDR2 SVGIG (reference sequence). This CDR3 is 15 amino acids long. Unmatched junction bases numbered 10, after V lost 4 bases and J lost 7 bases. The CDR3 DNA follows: TGTGCCTGGACCTCGACAGGGTGGGAGAATTCACCCCTCCACTTT. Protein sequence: CAWTSTGWENSPLHF. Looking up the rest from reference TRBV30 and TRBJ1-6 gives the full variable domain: SQTIHQWPATLVQPVGSPLSLECTVEGTSNPNLYWYRQAAGRGLQLLFYSVGIGQISSEVPQNLSASRPQDRQFILSSKKLLLSDSGFYLCAWTSTGWENSPLHFGNGTRLTVT.

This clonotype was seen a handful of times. CDR3 coding DNA: TGCGCCAGCAGCCAAGATCTTAACGTCCTGACTTTC. Encoded protein: CASSQDLNVLTF. The genes are TRBV4-1 and TRBJ2-6; D remains ambiguous. The CDR3 length is 12 residues. Germline-derived CDR1 and CDR2 are MGHRA and YSYEKL. The V end was cut by 0 bases, the J end by 10 bases, with 4 bases between.

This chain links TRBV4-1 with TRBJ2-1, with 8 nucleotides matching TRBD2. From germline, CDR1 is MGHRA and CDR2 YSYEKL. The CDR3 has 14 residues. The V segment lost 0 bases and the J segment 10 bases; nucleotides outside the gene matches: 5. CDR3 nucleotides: TGCGCCAGCAGCCAAGACCGACTAGCGTTCGAGCAGTTCTTC. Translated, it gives CASSQDRLAFEQFF.

Written as DNA, the CDR3 is TGTGCCAGCAGAAAATCGAGGCAGGGTGGGGAGACCCAGTACTTC. Translated: CASRKSRQGGETQYF. The chain links TRBV7-6 to TRBJ2-5; possible D gene TRBD1, 5 bases. CDR3 size: 15 residues. CDR1 and CDR2 from the germline V gene are SGHVS and FNYEAQ. The germline V and J ends were trimmed by 6 bases and 5 bases, with 19 bases remaining between them.

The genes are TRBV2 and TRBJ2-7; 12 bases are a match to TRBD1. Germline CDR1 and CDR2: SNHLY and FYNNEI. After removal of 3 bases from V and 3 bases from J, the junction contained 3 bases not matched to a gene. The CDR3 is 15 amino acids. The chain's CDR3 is CASSDWDRGLYEQYF. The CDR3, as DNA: TGTGCCAGCAGTGATTGGGACAGGGGGCTCTACGAGCAGTACTTC.

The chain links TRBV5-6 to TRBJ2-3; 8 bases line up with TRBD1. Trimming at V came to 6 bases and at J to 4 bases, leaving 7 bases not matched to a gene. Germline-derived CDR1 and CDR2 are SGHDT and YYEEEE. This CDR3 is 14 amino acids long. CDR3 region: CASNIGQGADTQYF. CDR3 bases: TGTGCCAGCAACATAGGACAGGGAGCAGATACGCAGTATTTT.

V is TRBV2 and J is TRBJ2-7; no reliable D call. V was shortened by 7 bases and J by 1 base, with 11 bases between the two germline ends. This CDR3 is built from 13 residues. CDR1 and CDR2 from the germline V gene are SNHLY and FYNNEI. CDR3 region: CASTPTESYEQYF. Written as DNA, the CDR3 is TGTGCCAGCACCCCGACGGAATCCTACGAGCAGTACTTC.

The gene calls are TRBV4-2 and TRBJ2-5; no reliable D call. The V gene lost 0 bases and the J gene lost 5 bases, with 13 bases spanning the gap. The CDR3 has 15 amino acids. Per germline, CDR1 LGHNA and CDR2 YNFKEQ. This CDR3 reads CASSQDQAGSETQYF. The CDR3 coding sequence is TGTGCCAGCAGCCAAGATCAGGCAGGATCTGAGACCCAGTACTTC.

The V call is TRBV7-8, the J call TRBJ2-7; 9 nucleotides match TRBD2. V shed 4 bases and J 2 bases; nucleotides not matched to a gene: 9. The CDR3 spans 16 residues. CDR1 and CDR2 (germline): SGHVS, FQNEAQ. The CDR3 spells CASSSTAGGWPYEQYF. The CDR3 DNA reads TGTGCCAGCAGCTCTACTGCGGGGGGGTGGCCCTACGAGCAGTACTTC.

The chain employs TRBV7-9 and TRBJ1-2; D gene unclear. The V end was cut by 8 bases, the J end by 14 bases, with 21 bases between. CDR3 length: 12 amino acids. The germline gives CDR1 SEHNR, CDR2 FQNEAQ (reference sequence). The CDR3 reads CASSLDGRDSTF. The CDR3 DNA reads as TGTGCCAGCTCACTCGATGGGAGGGATTCGACCTTC.